The T cell receptor (beta chain) described here comes from a study of T-cell reconstitution after alpha-beta-depleted transplantation in children (dated by TCRdb to between 2015 and 2016). About the full investigation: The study quantitatively tracked T-cell immune reconstitution after TCRalphabeta/CD19-depleted allogeneic hematopoietic cell transplantation in children using TCR repertoire profiling.

From the cysteine through the phenylalanine, the CDR3 covers 13 amino acids. CDR3 DNA only is kept here, 39 bases in frame from base 1. Cut back by 0 bases and 8 bases, the V and J ends lie 8 bases apart. Reading the germline V gene gives CDR1 SGHNT and CDR2 YENEEA. This clonotype was counted a few times. No cognate antigen has been identified for it. Base qualities are not recorded, but no much larger clone differs from it by a single base. Library preparation employed PCR. TCRdb shows the sequencer as Illumina HiSeq 2500. TCR libraries were prepared with molecular barcoding, using unique molecular identifiers to normalize TCRbeta repertoire quantification. TCRdb redid the processing of the public reads, applying fastp at Q25 and MiXCR, and retained in-frame beta chains. CDR3 protein duplicates are merged, each entry listing the most common genes and DNA. The sample table holds some 490,000 distinct CDR3 sequences, of which approximately 13% were seen once. The ten largest clones add up to over 5.5% of the sample.

The starting material was PBMCs from the stem cell graft donor, obtained from the stem cell graft. The TCR sequence derives from a human donor who donated a stem cell graft to a child with combined immunodeficiency. The V and J genes are TRBV11-3 and TRBJ2-1; 5 matching bases give a weak D call of TRBD2. The nucleotides read TGTGCCAGCAGCTTAGATAGCGTTCATGAGCAGTTCTTC. Its product reads: CASSLDSVHEQFF.